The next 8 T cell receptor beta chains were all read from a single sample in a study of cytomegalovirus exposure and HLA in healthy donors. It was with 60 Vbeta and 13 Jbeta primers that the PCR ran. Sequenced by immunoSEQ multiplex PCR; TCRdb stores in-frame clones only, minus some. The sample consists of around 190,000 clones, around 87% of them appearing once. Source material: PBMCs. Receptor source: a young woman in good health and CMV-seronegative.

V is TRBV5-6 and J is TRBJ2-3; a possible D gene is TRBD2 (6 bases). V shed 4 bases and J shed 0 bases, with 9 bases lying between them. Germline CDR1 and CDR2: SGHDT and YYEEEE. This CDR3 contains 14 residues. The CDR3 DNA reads TGTGCCAGCAGCGGGGCGGGGAGCACAGATACGCAGTATTTT. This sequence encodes CASSGAGSTDTQYF.

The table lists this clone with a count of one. CDR3 bases: TGTGCCAGCAGTTACCGCTTCCTAGAGGCCAAAAACATTCAGTACTTC. This encodes CASSYRFLEAKNIQYF. This chain links TRBV6-6 with TRBJ2-4; the D is unclear. CDR3 size: 16 residues. V lost 2 bases and J lost 1, with 12 bases in between. Germline V lookup: CDR1 MNHNY, CDR2 SVGAGI (reference sequence).

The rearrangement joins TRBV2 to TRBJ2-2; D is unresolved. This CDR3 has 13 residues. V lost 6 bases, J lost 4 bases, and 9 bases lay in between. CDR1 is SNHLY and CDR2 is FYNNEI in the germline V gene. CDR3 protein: CASSETTTGELFF. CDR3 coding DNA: TGTGCCAGCAGCGAAACAACCACCGGGGAGCTGTTTTTT.

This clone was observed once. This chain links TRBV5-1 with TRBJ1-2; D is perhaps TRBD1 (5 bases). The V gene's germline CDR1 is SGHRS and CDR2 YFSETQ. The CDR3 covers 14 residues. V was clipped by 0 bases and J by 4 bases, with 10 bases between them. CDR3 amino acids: CASSLAGGTYGYTF. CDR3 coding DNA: TGCGCCAGCAGCTTGGCGGGGGGGACCTATGGCTACACCTTC.

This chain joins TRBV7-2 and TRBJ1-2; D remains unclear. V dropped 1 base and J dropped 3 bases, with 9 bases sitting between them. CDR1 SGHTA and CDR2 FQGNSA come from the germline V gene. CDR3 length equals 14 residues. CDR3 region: CASSLDGVYYGYTF. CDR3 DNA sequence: TGTGCCAGCAGCTTAGACGGGGTCTACTATGGCTACACCTTC.

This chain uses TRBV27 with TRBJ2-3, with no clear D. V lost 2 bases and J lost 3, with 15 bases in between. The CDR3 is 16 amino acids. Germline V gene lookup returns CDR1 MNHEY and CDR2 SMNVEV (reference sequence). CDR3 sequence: CASSLGSGVRTDTQYF. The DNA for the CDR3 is TGTGCCAGCAGTTTAGGTTCCGGAGTGAGAACAGATACGCAGTATTTT.

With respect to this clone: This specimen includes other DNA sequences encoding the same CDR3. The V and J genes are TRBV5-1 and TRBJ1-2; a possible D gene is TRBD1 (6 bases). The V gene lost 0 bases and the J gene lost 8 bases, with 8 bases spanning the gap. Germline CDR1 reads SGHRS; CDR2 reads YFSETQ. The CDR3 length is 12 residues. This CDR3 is CASSLEGDGYTF. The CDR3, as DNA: TGCGCCAGCAGCTTGGAGGGGGACGGCTACACCTTC. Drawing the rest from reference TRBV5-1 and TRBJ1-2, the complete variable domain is KAGVTQTPRYLIKTRGQQVTLSCSPISGHRSVSWYQQTPGQGLQFLFEYFSETQRNKGNFPGRFSGRQFSNSRSEMNVSTLELGDSALYLCASSLEGDGYTFGSGTRLTVV.

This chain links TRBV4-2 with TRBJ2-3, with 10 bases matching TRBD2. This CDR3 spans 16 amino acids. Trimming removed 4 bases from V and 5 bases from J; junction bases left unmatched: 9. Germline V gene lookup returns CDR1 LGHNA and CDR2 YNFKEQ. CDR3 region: CASSRSQRGGQDTQYF. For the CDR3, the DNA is TGTGCCAGCAGCCGGTCACAGCGGGGGGGCCAAGATACGCAGTATTTT.